This TCR beta chain appears in the sequencing data of a study of TIL therapy for anti-PD-1-resistant metastatic lung cancer. Background on the study: Tumors were harvested before any PD-1/PD-L1 blockade. By whole-exome sequencing, median non-synonymous tumor mutation burden was around 1.5 mutations per megabase. Study-wide points: Infused TIL clonotypes partially replaced the baseline blood repertoire, then decayed over months.

With respect to this clone: As yet, its antigen is unknown.

CDR3 length equals 14 residues. V was trimmed by 9 bases and J by 4 bases, leaving 18 bases between them. Germline V gene data show CDR1 as MNHNS and CDR2 as SASEGT. The immunoSEQ assay was v3. Libraries were sequenced to around 2 million read pairs (survey) or roughly 4.5-6 million (deep). Sequencing was performed with immunoSEQ multiplex PCR; in TCRdb, only in-frame clones are kept and a portion is missing. The table shows around 33,000 clones, with about 79% occurring only once. Noted time point: pre-treatment sample, taken before nivolumab and TIL therapy. The source was blood, collected at baseline. The TCR originated in a woman aged 30 to 85 with non-small cell lung cancer. The chain combines TRBV6-1 with TRBJ1-1, with D tentatively TRBD1 (6 bases). The CDR3 protein is CASFLGGASTEAFF. Here the CDR3 DNA reads TGTGCCAGTTTTTTGGGGGGGGCCAGCACTGAAGCTTTCTTT.